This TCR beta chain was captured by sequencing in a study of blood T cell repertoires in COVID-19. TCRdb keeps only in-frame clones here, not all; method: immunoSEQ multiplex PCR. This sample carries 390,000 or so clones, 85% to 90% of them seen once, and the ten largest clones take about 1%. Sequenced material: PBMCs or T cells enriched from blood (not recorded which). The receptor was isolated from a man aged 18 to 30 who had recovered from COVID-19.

The CDR3 nucleotides are TGCAGCGTCGAAATTAATAGCAATCAGCCCCAGCATTTT. The encoded protein is CSVEINSNQPQHF. This rearrangement joins TRBV29-1 to TRBJ1-5, with no clear D. The germline V and J ends were trimmed by 6 bases and 0 bases, with 9 bases remaining between them. Germline CDR1 reads SQVTM; CDR2 reads ANQGSEA. The CDR3 runs to 13 residues.